This T cell receptor (beta chain) was sequenced for a study of cytomegalovirus exposure and HLA in healthy donors. The germline V gene encodes CDR1 MDHEN and CDR2 SYDVKM. The CDR3 consists of 14 residues. The V end lost 3 bases, the J end lost 2 bases, and 8 bases lay between the germline ends. A remark on this clone: What it recognizes is unknown.

Primers included in the PCR were 60 Vbeta and 13 Jbeta primers. Assay used: immunoSEQ multiplex PCR; TCRdb lists only in-frame clones, some missing. The sample has over 150,000 clones; about 82% are singletons. Regarding the study as a whole: About 87% or about 30% of the time was how often most TCR beta V segments were productive, according to an earlier analysis. Later analysis identified a missense DCLRE1C variant that was linked to TCR beta V- and J-gene trimming. Analyzed later, most CMV-associated TCR beta chains appeared HLA-restricted.

This TCR was recovered from a woman aged 45-65 years in good health and CMV-seropositive. The sequenced material came from PBMCs. The V gene is TRBV28, the J gene TRBJ2-1, with D maybe TRBD2 (5 bases). The CDR3 loop reads CASSFEGTYNEQFF. CDR3 bases: TGTGCCAGCAGTTTTGAGGGTACCTACAATGAGCAGTTCTTC.